The 20 T cell receptor beta chains presented below share a single source sample, sequenced in a study of metastatic and nonmetastatic thyroid tumors. TCRdb recomputed clones from the PCR reads via MiXCR. The table lists 22,000 or so clones, about 20% of them singletons, with 12% in the top ten. All patients were treatment-naive before thyroid surgery. Sequenced input: tumor tissue. These receptor sequences come from a female donor with papillary thyroid cancer or a benign thyroid nodule (not recorded which). Some clones in this sample may be carry-over from other donors' samples.

Points on this clone: A much larger clone sits a single nucleotide away, making a read error possible. At the DNA level, this CDR3 is encoded by other sequences in the same sample as well. This chain connects TRBV24-1 to TRBJ2-6, with D perhaps matching TRBD1 (6 bases). The CDR3 covers 17 residues. The germline gives CDR1 KGHDR, CDR2 SFDVKD. CDR3 in DNA: TGTGCCACCAGTGATACCACAGGGACCTCTGGTGCCAACGTCCTGACTTTC. This codes for CATSDTTGTSGANVLTF.

A word on this clone: Sequence at one end of the junction differs from germline and may be a read error. The chain joins TRBV19 to TRBJ2-2; TRBD1 agrees at 9 bases. CDR3 length: 13 amino acids. Germline CDR1 and CDR2: LNHDA and SQIVND (reference sequence). The CDR3 bases are TGTGCCAGCTCCGGGACAGGGACCGGGGATCTGTTTTTT. Translated: CASSGTGTGDLFF. Looking up the rest from reference TRBV19 and TRBJ2-2 gives the full variable domain: DGGITQSPKYLFRKEGQNVTLSCEQNLNHDAMYWYRQDPGQGLRLIYYSQIVNDFQKGDIAEGYSVSREKKESFPLTVTSAQKNPTAFYLCASSGTGTGDLFFGEGSRLTVL.

This clone was seen only a few times. CDR3 DNA: TGTGCCAGCAGCTTCAGAAACAGGGGGCCTTACACAGATACGCAGTATTTT. As protein: CASSFRNRGPYTDTQYF. V gene TRBV28 combines with J gene TRBJ2-3; 9 positions match TRBD1. The CDR3 is 17 residues long. CDR1 and CDR2 (germline): MDHEN, SYDVKM. V lost 6 bases, J lost 2 bases, and 12 bases stayed unmatched.

This clone rates as medium-sized. The chain employs TRBV6-1 and TRBJ2-5; possible D gene TRBD2, 5 bases. Trimming stripped 6 bases from V and 7 bases from J, with 9 bases between. This CDR3 region has 11 residues. Looked up from germline, CDR1 is MNHNS and CDR2 is SASEGT. The CDR3 DNA reads as TGTGCCAGCAGCCGAGGGTTGACCCAGTACTTC. Its translation is CASSRGLTQYF.

V and J are TRBV5-1 and TRBJ2-3; 10 positions agree with TRBD2. Looked up from germline, CDR1 is SGHRS and CDR2 is YFSETQ. There are 15 residues in the CDR3. V lost 6 bases to trimming and J lost 3 bases; unmatched junction nucleotides: 7. Written as DNA, the CDR3 is TGCGCCAGCACTAGCGGGAGCGTGGGAACAGATACGCAGTATTTT. Amino acids: CASTSGSVGTDTQYF. The whole variable domain, remainder taken from reference TRBV5-1 and TRBJ2-3, is KAGVTQTPRYLIKTRGQQVTLSCSPISGHRSVSWYQQTPGQGLQFLFEYFSETQRNKGNFPGRFSGRQFSNSRSEMNVSTLELGDSALYLCASTSGSVGTDTQYFGPGTRLTVL.

V is TRBV24-1 and J is TRBJ2-2; 7 bases agree with TRBD2. Germline lookup yields CDR1 KGHDR and CDR2 SFDVKD. The CDR3 is made up of 17 amino acids. V was clipped by 5 bases and J by 1 base; unmatched bases: 9. CDR3 coding DNA: TGTGCCACCAGTGCCCTGGCTGGCGGGGGGAACACCGGGGAGCTGTTTTTT. It translates to CATSALAGGGNTGELFF.

In its sample, this clone is medium-sized. This sequence joins TRBV12-5 and TRBJ2-5; TRBD2 is a possible D gene (5 bases). V lost 3 bases and J 2 bases, leaving 10 bases between the germline ends. This CDR3 spans 14 amino acids. The germline V gene encodes CDR1 LGHNT and CDR2 FRNRAP. The CDR3 loop reads CASGFRGMQETQYF. CDR3 sequence (DNA): TGTGCTAGTGGTTTCCGGGGAATGCAAGAGACCCAGTACTTC.

Sample share makes this clone medium-sized. The gene calls are TRBV6-2 or TRBV6-3 and TRBJ2-7, with D perhaps matching TRBD1 (6 bases). V was pared by 0 bases and J by 5 bases, with 11 bases between. Germline V gives CDR1 MNHEY, CDR2 SVGEGT. This CDR3 has 14 residues. As DNA, the CDR3 is TGTGCCAGCAGTTACTCGTCAGGGGCACACGAGCAGTACTTC. Protein sequence: CASSYSSGAHEQYF.

The chain combines TRBV20-1 with TRBJ1-5; D remains ambiguous. The CDR3 contains 13 residues. Between the trimmed V and J ends, which lost 3 bases and 9 bases, there was a span of 15 bases. Germline CDR1 reads DFQATT; CDR2 reads SNEGSKA (reference sequence). The CDR3 coding sequence is TGCAGTGCTAGGGTGTCAGGTGATGGGCCCCAGCATTTT. This encodes CSARVSGDGPQHF.

This clone was seen once. The rearrangement joins TRBV5-5 to TRBJ1-5; possibly TRBD1 for D (5 bases). Trimming cost V 4 bases and J 4 bases, with 15 bases left between them. The CDR3 spans 15 residues. CDR1 SGHKS and CDR2 YYEKEE come from the germline V gene (reference sequence). CDR3 sequence (DNA): TGTGCCAGCAGCAGAAGGGGATCGGCTAATCAGCCCCAGCATTTT. Its translation: CASSRRGSANQPQHF.

Judged by abundance, this clone is medium-sized. The V gene is TRBV28, the J gene TRBJ1-2; possible D gene TRBD1, 5 bases. This CDR3 contains 16 residues. CDR1 is MDHEN, CDR2 SYDVKM, per germline. V was cut by 2 bases and J by 8 bases, with 21 bases left in between. The DNA for the CDR3 is TGTGCCAGCAGTTTAGGGGGTTCGGTCCCCCTTCTCGGCTACACCTTC. Translated: CASSLGGSVPLLGYTF.

This clone was observed many times. The chain is built from TRBV29-1 and TRBJ1-1, with 7 bases aligning to TRBD1. Losses at the gene ends were 5 bases for V and 0 bases for J; bases not matched to a gene: 6. The CDR3 is 14 amino acids. CDR1 SQVTM and CDR2 ANQGSEA come from the germline V gene. The CDR3 DNA reads as TGCAGCGTTCCGACAGGGTTCATGAACACTGAAGCTTTCTTT. Encoded protein: CSVPTGFMNTEAFF.

A remark on this clone: Since the CDR3 does not end with the conserved phenylalanine or tryptophan, this likely comes from a read error. The CDR3 coding sequence is TGTTCCAGCAGTTGGAGGGGGCCAGGGTCACCCCTCCACCTT. It codes for CSSSWRGPGSPLHL. This chain uses TRBV28 with TRBJ1-6; TRBD1 matches at 7 bases. Germline V CDR1 and CDR2: MDHEN, SYDVKM. The CDR3 sequence is 14 residues long.

This clone was recorded a few times. The chain recombines TRBV12-3 or TRBV12-4 with TRBJ1-4; 7 bases are a match to TRBD1. Trimming at V came to 5 bases and at J to 4 bases, leaving 7 bases not matched to a gene. CDR3 length: 15 residues. CDR3 sequence reads: CASSLRQGGNEKLFF. For the CDR3, the DNA is TGTGCCAGCAGTCTACGACAGGGTGGTAATGAAAAACTGTTTTTT.

This clone showed up many times. The chain joins TRBV28 to TRBJ1-2; D is perhaps TRBD1 (5 bases). V lost 5 bases and J lost 8, with 24 bases in between. This CDR3 comprises 16 residues. Germline V gene lookup returns CDR1 MDHEN and CDR2 SYDVKM. The CDR3, as DNA: TGTGCCAGCAGTCCAAATGGGGACGGTCCAAGGAGGGGCTACACCTTC. Its protein is CASSPNGDGPRRGYTF.

This clone was counted between two and nine times. The chain joins TRBV12-3 or TRBV12-4 to TRBJ1-1, with D possibly TRBD1 on 5 matching bases. The germline V and J ends were trimmed by 7 bases and 3 bases, with 18 bases remaining between them. The CDR3 consists of 15 residues. CDR3 protein: CASTLSAGRDTEAFF. For the CDR3, the DNA is TGTGCCAGCACCCTCTCGGCAGGGCGGGACACTGAAGCTTTCTTT.

The sample holds one count of this clone. The gene calls are TRBV11-2 and TRBJ2-7; TRBD2 agrees at 10 bases. This CDR3 has 13 residues. J gave up 8 bases and V 5 bases, and 6 bases lay outside the gene matches. Germline values: CDR1 SGHAT, CDR2 FQNNGV. CDR3 in DNA: TGTGCCAGCAGCCCAGGGACTAGCGCTCAGCAGTACTTC. The encoded protein is CASSPGTSAQQYF.

The rearrangement links TRBV12-3 or TRBV12-4 to TRBJ2-7; D gene unclear. The CDR3 sequence is 14 residues long. Trimming shortened V by 3 bases and J by 3 bases, and 12 bases separated the two germline ends. This CDR3 reads CASSFSRTVYEQYF. The CDR3 nucleotides read TGTGCCAGCAGTTTTTCTAGGACGGTCTACGAGCAGTACTTC.

The rearrangement joins TRBV30 to TRBJ2-7; 8 bases align to TRBD2. The CDR3 is made up of 16 amino acids. Losses at the gene ends were 3 bases for V and 3 bases for J; bases not matched to a gene: 13. Germline values: CDR1 GTSNPN, CDR2 SVGIG (reference sequence). The CDR3 loop reads CAWSEEGVLAVYEQYF. In DNA form, the CDR3 reads TGTGCCTGGAGCGAGGAGGGGGTACTAGCGGTCTACGAGCAGTACTTC. Drawing the rest from reference TRBV30 and TRBJ2-7, the complete variable domain is SQTIHQWPATLVQPVGSPLSLECTVEGTSNPNLYWYRQAAGRGLQLLFYSVGIGQISSEVPQNLSASRPQDRQFILSSKKLLLSDSGFYLCAWSEEGVLAVYEQYFGPGTRLTVT.

This clone turned up a few times. This rearrangement joins TRBV6-2 or TRBV6-3 to TRBJ2-2; the match to TRBD2 covers 7 bases. CDR1 and CDR2 from the germline V gene are MNHEY and SVGEGT. The trim removed 7 bases at V and 3 bases at J, leaving 8 bases unmatched. The CDR3 is 15 residues long. In DNA form, the CDR3 reads TGTGCCAGCAAAGGCTATCGGGGGGACACCGGGGAGCTGTTTTTT. The encoded protein is CASKGYRGDTGELFF.